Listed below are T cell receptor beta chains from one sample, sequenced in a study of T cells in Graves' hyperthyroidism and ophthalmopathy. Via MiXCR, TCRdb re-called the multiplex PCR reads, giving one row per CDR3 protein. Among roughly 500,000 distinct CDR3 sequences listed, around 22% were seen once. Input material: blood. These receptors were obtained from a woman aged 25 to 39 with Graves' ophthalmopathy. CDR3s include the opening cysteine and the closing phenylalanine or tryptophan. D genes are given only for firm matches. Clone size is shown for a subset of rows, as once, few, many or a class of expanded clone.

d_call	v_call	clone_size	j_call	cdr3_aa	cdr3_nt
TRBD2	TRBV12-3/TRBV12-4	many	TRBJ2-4	CASGETSGKNIQYF	TGTGCCAGTGGGGAGACTAGCGGAAAAAACATTCAGTACTTC
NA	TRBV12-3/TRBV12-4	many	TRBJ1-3	CASSFYSNSGNTIYF	TGTGCCAGCAGTTTTTATTCCAACTCTGGAAACACCATATATTTT
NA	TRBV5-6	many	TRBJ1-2	CASSWGTSTTHGYTF	TGTGCCAGCAGCTGGGGGACATCGACTACTCATGGCTACACCTTC
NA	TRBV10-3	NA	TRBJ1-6	CAISESREPNSPLHF	TGTGCCATCAGTGAGTCCCGGGAGCCTAATTCACCCCTCCACTTT
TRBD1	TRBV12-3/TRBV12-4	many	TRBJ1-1	CASSTSDRVRTEAFF	TGTGCCAGCAGTACCTCGGACAGGGTTAGGACTGAAGCTTTCTTT
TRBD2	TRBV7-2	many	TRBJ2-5	CASSPTSVGETQYF	TGTGCCAGCAGCCCCACTAGCGTGGGGGAGACCCAGTACTTC
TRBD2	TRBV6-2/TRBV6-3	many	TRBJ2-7	CASSYIEAGGYEQYF	TGTGCCAGCAGTTATATAGAAGCGGGGGGTTACGAGCAGTACTTC
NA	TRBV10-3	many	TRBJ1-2	CAISPLAAPNYGYTF	TGTGCCATCAGTCCGCTTGCGGCACCAAACTATGGCTACACCTTC
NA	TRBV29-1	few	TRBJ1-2	CSVAGSGYTF	TGCAGCGTGGCAGGGTCTGGCTACACCTTC
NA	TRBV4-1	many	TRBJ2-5	CASSPNPEETQYF	TGCGCCAGCAGCCCCAACCCAGAAGAGACCCAGTACTTC
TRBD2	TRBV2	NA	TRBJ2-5	CASSSSGAYQETQYF	TGTGCCAGCAGCTCTAGCGGGGCCTACCAAGAGACCCAGTACTTC
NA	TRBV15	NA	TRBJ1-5	CATSRDRGNQPQHF	TGTGCCACCAGCAGAGATCGCGGCAATCAGCCCCAGCATTTT
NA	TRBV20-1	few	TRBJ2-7	CSARESGGVYEQYF	TGCAGTGCTAGAGAGAGTGGTGGGGTCTACGAGCAGTACTTC
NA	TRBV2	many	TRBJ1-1	CASSDGVGNTEAFF	TGTGCCAGCAGTGATGGTGTTGGGAACACTGAAGCTTTCTTT
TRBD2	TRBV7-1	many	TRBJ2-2	CASSSPPGTSGGAAPGELFF	TGTGCCAGCAGCTCACCCCCCGGGACTAGCGGGGGGGCGGCTCCCGGGGAGCTGTTTTTT
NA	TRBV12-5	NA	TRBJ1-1	CASGYEDGLYTEAFF	TGTGCTAGTGGATACGAGGACGGATTATACACTGAAGCTTTCTTT
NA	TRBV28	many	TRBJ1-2	CASSLDRFYGYTF	TGTGCCAGCAGTTTGGACAGATTCTATGGCTACACCTTC
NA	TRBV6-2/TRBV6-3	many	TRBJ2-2	CASSPQGRGGELFF	TGTGCCAGCAGTCCGCAGGGGAGGGGCGGGGAGCTGTTTTTT
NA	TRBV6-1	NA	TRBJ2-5	CVSSEFWVRTLYF	TGTGTCAGCAGTGAATTCTGGGTGCGGACCCTGTACTTC
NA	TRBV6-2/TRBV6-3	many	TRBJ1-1	CASSYSGTYMNTEAFF	TGTGCCAGCAGTTACTCCGGGACGTACATGAACACTGAAGCTTTCTTT
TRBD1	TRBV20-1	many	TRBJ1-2	CSASRGRRGYTF	TGCAGTGCTAGCAGGGGGCGGCGAGGCTACACCTTC
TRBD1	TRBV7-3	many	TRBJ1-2	CASSPHPPGQGYGYTF	TGTGCCAGCAGCCCTCACCCACCCGGACAGGGTTATGGCTACACCTTC
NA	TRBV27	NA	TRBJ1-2	CASSRTRSHGYTF	TGTGCCAGCAGTAGAACTCGCAGCCATGGCTACACCTTC
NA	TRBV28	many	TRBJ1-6	CASSLWTENSPLHF	TGTGCCAGCAGTTTATGGACAGAGAATTCACCCCTCCACTTT
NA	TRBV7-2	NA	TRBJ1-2	CASSLVVRSGYTF	TGTGCCAGCAGCTTAGTGGTCAGATCCGGCTACACCTTC
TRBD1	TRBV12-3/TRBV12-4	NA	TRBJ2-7	CASSRDRLNYEQYF	TGTGCCAGCAGCAGGGACAGATTAAACTACGAGCAGTACTTC
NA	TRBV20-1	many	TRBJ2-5	CSARPRDWQETQYF	TGCAGTGCTAGACCCCGGGACTGGCAAGAGACCCAGTACTTC
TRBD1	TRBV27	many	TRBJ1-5	CASSPAGGNQPQHF	TGTGCCAGCAGTCCAGCAGGGGGAAATCAGCCCCAGCATTTT
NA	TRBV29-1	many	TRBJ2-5	CSVSSGVGETQYF	TGCAGCGTTTCATCAGGGGTTGGGGAGACCCAGTACTTC
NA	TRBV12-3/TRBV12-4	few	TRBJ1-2	CASSLAPRGAIDYGYTF	TGTGCCAGCAGTTTAGCCCCTCGGGGGGCGATTGACTATGGCTACACCTTC
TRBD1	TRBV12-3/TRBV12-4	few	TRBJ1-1	CASSLGPGTGTMNTEAFF	TGTGCCAGCAGTTTAGGCCCCGGGACAGGCACCATGAACACTGAAGCTTTCTTT
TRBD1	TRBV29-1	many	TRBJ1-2	CSVPDRGYGYTF	TGCAGCGTCCCGGACAGGGGCTATGGCTACACCTTC
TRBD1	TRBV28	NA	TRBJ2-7	CASSPLVRQGAGEQYF	TGTGCCAGCAGCCCCTTAGTTCGACAGGGGGCGGGTGAGCAGTACTTC